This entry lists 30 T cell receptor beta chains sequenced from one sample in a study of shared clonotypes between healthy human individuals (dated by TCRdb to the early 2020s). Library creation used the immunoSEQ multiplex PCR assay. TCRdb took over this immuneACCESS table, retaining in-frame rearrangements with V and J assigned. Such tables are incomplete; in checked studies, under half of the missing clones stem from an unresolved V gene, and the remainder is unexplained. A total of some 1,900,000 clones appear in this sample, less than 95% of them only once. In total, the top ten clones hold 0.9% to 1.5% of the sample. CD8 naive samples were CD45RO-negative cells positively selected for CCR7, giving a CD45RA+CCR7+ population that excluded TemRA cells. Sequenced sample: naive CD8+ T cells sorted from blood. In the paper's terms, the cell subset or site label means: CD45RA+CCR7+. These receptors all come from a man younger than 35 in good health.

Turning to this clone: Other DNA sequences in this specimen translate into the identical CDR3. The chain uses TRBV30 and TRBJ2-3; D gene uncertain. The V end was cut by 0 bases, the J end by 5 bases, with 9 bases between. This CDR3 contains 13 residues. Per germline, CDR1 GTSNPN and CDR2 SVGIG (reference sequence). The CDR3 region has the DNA TGTGCCTGGAGTGTAGGACCCGTAGATACGCAGTATTTT. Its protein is CAWSVGPVDTQYF.

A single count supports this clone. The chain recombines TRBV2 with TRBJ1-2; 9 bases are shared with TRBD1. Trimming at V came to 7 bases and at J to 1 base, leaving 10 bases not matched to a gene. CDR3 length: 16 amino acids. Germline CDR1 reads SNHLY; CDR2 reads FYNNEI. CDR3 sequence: CASTTPGQGFNYGYTF. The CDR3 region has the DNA TGTGCCAGCACTACGCCGGGACAGGGTTTTAACTATGGCTACACCTTC.

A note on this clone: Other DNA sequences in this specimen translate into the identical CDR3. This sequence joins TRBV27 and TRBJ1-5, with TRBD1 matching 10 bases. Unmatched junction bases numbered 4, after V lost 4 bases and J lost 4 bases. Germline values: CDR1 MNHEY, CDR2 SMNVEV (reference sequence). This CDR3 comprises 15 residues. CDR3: CASSSWTGGNQPQHF. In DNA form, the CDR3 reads TGTGCCAGCAGTTCCTGGACAGGGGGAAATCAGCCCCAGCATTTT.

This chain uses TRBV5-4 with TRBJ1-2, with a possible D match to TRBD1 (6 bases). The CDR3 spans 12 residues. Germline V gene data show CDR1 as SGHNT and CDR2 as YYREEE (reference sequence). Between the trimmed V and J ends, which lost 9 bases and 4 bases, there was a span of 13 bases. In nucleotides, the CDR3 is TGTGCCATCGAGGGGGACGGCTATGGCTACACCTTC. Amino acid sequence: CAIEGDGYGYTF.

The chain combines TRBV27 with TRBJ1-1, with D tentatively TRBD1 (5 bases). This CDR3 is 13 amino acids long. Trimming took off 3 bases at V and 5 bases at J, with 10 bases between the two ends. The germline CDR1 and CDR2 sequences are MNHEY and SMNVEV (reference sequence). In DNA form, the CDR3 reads TGTGCCAGCAGTTTCCTAGGGGAGACTGAAGCTTTCTTT. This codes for CASSFLGETEAFF.

CDR3 loop: CASSQYGGEGTEAFF. In DNA, the CDR3 is TGTGCCAGCAGCCAATACGGGGGAGAAGGTACTGAAGCTTTCTTT. This chain uses TRBV14 with TRBJ1-1, with D tentatively TRBD1 (5 bases). V shed 2 bases and J shed 5 bases, with 15 bases lying between them. The CDR3 is 15 amino acids. Germline V gene sequence: CDR1 SGHDN, CDR2 FVKESK.

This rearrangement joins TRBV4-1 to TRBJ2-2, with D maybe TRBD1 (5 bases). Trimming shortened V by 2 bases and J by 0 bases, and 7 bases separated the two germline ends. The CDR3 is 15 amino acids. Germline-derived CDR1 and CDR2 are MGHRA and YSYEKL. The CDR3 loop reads CASSQLTANTGELFF. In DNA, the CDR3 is TGCGCCAGCAGCCAATTGACAGCGAACACCGGGGAGCTGTTTTTT.

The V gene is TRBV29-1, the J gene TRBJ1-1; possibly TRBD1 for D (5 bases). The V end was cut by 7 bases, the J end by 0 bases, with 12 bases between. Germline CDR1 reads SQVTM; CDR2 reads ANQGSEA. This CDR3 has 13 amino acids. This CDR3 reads CSGAQGMNTEAFF. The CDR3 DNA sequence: TGCAGCGGTGCCCAGGGAATGAACACTGAAGCTTTCTTT.

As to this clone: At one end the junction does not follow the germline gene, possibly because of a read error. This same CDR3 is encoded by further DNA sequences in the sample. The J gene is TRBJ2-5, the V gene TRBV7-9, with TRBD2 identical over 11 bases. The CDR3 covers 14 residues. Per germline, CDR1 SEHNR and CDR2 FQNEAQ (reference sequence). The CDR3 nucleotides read TGTGCCAGCAGCCTAGCGGGGGGACAAGAGACCCAGTACTTC. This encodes CASSLAGGQETQYF.

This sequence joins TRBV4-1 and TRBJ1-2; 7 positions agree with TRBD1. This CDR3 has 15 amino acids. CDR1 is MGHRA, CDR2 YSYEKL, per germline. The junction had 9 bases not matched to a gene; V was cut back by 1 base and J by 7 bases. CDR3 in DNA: TGCGCCAGCAGCCAAGGCCCACAGGGGAAGAGTGGCTACACCTTC. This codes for CASSQGPQGKSGYTF.

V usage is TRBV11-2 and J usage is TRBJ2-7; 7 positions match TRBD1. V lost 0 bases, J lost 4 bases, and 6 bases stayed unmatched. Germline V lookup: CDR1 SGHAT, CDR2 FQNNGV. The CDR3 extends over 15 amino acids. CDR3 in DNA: TGTGCCAGCAGCTTAGATGGGGGACAGACTTACGAGCAGTACTTC. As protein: CASSLDGGQTYEQYF. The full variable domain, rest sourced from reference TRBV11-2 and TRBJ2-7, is EAGVAQSPRYKIIEKRQSVAFWCNPISGHATLYWYQQILGQGPKLLIQFQNNGVVDDSQLPKDRFSAERLKGVDSTLKIQPAKLEDSAVYLCASSLDGGQTYEQYFGPGTRLTVT.

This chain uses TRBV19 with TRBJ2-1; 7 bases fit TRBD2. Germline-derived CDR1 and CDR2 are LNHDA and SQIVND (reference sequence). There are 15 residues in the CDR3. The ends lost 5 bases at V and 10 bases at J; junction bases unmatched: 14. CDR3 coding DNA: TGTGCCAGTAGTCTTTCTTGGGGAGGGCCAAGGGAGCAGTTCTTC. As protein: CASSLSWGGPREQFF.

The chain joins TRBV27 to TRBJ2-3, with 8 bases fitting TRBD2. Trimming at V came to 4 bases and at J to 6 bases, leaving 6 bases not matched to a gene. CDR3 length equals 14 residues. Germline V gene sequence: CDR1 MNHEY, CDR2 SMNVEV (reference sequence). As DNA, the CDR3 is TGTGCCAGCAGTTCCGGACTAGCCCCGGATACGCAGTATTTT. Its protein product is CASSSGLAPDTQYF.

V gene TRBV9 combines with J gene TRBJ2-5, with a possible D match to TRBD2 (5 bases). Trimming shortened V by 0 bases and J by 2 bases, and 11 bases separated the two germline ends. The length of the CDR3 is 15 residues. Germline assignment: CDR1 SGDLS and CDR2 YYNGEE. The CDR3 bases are TGTGCCAGCAGCGTAGCAGCGGCCGAACAAGAGACCCAGTACTTC. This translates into CASSVAAAEQETQYF. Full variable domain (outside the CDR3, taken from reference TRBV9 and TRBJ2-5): DSGVTQTPKHLITATGQRVTLRCSPRSGDLSVYWYQQSLDQGLQFLIQYYNGEERAKGNILERFSAQQFPDLHSELNLSSLELGDSALYFCASSVAAAEQETQYFGPGTRLLVL.

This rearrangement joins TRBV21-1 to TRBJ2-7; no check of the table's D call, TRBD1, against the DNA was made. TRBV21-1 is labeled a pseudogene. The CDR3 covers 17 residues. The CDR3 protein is CASSTRTGHYSSYEQYF. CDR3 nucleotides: TGTGCCAGCAGCACTCGGACAGGGCATTATAGCTCCTACGAGCAGTACTTC.

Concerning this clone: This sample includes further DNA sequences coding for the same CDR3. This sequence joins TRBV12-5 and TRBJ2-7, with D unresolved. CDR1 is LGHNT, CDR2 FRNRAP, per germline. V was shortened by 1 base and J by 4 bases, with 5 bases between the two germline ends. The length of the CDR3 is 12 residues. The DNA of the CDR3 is TGTGCTAGTGGTTTGGGTCCATACGAGCAGTACTTC. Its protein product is CASGLGPYEQYF. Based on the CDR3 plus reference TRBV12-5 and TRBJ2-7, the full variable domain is DARVTQTPRHKVTEMGQEVTMRCQPILGHNTVFWYRQTMMQGLELLAYFRNRAPLDDSGMPKDRFSAEMPDATLATLKIQPSEPRDSAVYFCASGLGPYEQYFGPGTRLTVT.

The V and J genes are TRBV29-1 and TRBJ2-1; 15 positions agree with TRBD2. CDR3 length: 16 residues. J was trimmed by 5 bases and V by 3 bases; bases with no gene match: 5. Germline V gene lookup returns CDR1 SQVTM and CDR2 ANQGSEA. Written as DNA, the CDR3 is TGCAGCGTTGACCCCGGACTAGCGGGGGGGCACAATGAGCAGTTCTTC. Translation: CSVDPGLAGGHNEQFF.

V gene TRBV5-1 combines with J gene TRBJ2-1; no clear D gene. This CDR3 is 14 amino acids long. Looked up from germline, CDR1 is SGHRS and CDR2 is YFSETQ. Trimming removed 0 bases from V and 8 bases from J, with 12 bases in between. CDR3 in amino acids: CASSLVSLEYEQFF. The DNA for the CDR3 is TGCGCCAGCAGCTTGGTCTCTTTAGAATATGAGCAGTTCTTC.

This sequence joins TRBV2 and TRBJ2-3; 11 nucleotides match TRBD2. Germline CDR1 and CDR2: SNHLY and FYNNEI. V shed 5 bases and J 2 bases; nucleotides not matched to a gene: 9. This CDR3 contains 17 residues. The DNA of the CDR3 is TGTGCCAGCAGTTCGACCCCACTAGCGGGAGTCACAGATACGCAGTATTTT. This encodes CASSSTPLAGVTDTQYF. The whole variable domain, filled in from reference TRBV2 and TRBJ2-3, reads EPEVTQTPSHQVTQMGQEVILRCVPISNHLYFYWYRQILGQKVEFLVSFYNNEISEKSEIFDDQFSVERPDGSNFTLKIRSTKLEDSAMYFCASSSTPLAGVTDTQYFGPGTRLTVL.

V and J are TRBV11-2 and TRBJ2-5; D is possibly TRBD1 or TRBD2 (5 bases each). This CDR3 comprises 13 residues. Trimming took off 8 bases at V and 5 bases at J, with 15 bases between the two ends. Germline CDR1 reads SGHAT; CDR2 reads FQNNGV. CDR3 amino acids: CASHEVEGETQYF. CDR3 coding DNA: TGTGCCAGCCATGAGGTTGAGGGGGAGACCCAGTACTTC.

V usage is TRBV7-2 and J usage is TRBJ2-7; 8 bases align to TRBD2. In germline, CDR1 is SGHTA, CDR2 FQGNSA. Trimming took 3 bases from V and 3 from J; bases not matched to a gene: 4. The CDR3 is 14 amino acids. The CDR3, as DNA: TGTGCCAGCAGCTTCCACGGGAGGGGCTACGAGCAGTACTTC. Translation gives CASSFHGRGYEQYF.

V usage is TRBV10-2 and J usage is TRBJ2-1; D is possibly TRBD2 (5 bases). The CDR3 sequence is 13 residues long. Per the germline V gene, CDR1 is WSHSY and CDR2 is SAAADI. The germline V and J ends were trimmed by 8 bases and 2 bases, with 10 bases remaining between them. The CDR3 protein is CASSLEPYNEQFF. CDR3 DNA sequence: TGCGCCAGCTCACTAGAACCCTACAATGAGCAGTTCTTC.

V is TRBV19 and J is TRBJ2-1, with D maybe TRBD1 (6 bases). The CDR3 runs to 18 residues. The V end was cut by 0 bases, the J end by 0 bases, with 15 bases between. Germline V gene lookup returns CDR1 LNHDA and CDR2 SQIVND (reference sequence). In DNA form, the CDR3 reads TGTGCCAGTAGTATAGATCTGGACAGTCTTAGCTCCTACAATGAGCAGTTCTTC. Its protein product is CASSIDLDSLSSYNEQFF.

In nucleotides, the CDR3 is TGCGCCAGCAGCTTGGCCGCCGGGGGGGCCCCTGAGCAGTTCTTC. Translating it yields CASSLAAGGAPEQFF. This rearrangement joins TRBV5-1 to TRBJ2-1; 8 bases match TRBD2. J lost 9 bases, V lost 0 bases, and 8 bases had no gene match. CDR1 SGHRS and CDR2 YFSETQ come from the germline V gene. This CDR3 is built from 15 residues.

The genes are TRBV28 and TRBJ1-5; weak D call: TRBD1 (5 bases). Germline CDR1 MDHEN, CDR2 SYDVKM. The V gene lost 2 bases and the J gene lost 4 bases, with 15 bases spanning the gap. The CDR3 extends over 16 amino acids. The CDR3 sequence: CASSLTGQAGNQPQHF. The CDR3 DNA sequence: TGTGCCAGCAGTTTAACGGGGCAGGCGGGAAATCAGCCCCAGCATTTT.

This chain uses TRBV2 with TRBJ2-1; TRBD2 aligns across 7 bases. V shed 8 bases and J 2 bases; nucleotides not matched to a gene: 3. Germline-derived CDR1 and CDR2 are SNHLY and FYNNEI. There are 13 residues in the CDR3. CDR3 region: CASPAGAYNEQFF. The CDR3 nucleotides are TGTGCCAGCCCCGCGGGAGCCTACAATGAGCAGTTCTTC.

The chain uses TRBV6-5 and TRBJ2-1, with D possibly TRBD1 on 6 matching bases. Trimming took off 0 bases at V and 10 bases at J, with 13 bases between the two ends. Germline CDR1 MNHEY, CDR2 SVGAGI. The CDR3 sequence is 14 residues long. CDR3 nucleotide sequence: TGTGCCAGCAGTTACTCCGCAGGGGCGGCGGAGCAGTTCTTC. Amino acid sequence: CASSYSAGAAEQFF.

The CDR3 DNA is TGTGCCAGCAGTTTCTCGGACAGGGGGGTTCAGCCCCAGCATTTT. Its protein product is CASSFSDRGVQPQHF. The rearrangement joins TRBV28 to TRBJ1-5; 10 nucleotides line up with TRBD1. Per the germline V gene, CDR1 is MDHEN and CDR2 is SYDVKM. The CDR3 runs to 15 residues. J gave up 6 bases and V 3 bases, and 5 bases lay outside the gene matches.

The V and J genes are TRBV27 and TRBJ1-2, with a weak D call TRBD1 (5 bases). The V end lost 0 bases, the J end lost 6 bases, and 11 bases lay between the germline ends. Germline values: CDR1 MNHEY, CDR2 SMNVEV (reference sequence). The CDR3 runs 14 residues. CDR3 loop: CASSLSGTDDGYTF. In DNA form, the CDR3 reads TGTGCCAGCAGTTTATCGGGGACGGATGATGGCTACACCTTC.

As DNA, the CDR3 is TGCGCCAGCAGCCAAGATTTAGCGGTTACCTACGAGCAGTACTTC. Translating it yields CASSQDLAVTYEQYF. The chain combines TRBV4-1 with TRBJ2-7; possible D gene TRBD2, 6 bases. The CDR3 is 15 amino acids. The germline CDR1 and CDR2 sequences are MGHRA and YSYEKL. V was trimmed by 0 bases and J by 2 bases, leaving 11 bases between them.